A few counts support the clone carrying this T cell receptor (beta chain). The record originates from a study of T-cell reconstitution after alpha-beta-depleted transplantation in children. Preparing the TCRbeta library involved the use of unique molecular identifiers. One entry per CDR3 protein results from TCRdb running MiXCR on the PCR reads. Of 450,000 to 500,000 distinct CDR3 sequences in the sample, around 13% are singletons; the top ten hold under 7%. Trimming shortened V by 6 bases and J by 2 bases, and 12 bases separated the two germline ends. The CDR3 length is 14 residues. The TCR comes from a human donor who donated a stem cell graft to a child with combined immunodeficiency. V is TRBV12-3 or TRBV12-4 and J is TRBJ2-3, with D perhaps matching TRBD1 (6 bases). Sequencing was performed on PBMCs from the stem cell graft donor, taken from the stem cell graft. The CDR3 region is CASSNYRDTDTQYF. CDR3 coding DNA: TGTGCCAGCAGCAATTACAGGGACACAGATACGCAGTATTTT.